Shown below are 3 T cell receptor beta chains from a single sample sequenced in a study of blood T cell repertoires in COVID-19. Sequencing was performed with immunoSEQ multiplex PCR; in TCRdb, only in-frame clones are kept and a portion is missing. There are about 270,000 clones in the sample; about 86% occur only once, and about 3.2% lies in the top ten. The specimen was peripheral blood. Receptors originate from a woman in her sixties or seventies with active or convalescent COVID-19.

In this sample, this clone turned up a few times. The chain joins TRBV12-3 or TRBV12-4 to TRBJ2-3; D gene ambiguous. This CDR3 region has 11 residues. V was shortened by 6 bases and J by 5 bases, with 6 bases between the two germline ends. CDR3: CASRTGDTQYF. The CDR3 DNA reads TGTGCCAGCAGAACGGGAGATACGCAGTATTTT.

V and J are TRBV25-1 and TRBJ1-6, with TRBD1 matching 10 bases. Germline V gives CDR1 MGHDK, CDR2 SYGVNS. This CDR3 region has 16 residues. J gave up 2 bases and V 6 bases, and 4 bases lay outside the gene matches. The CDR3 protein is CASRGQGGTYNSPLHF. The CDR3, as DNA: TGTGCCAGCAGAGGACAGGGGGGAACCTATAATTCACCCCTCCACTTT.

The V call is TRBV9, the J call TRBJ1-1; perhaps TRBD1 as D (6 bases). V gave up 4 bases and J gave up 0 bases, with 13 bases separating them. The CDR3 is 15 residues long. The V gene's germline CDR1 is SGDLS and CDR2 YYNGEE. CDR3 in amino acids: CASSPMDSMNTEAFF. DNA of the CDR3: TGTGCCAGCAGCCCTATGGACAGCATGAACACTGAAGCTTTCTTT.